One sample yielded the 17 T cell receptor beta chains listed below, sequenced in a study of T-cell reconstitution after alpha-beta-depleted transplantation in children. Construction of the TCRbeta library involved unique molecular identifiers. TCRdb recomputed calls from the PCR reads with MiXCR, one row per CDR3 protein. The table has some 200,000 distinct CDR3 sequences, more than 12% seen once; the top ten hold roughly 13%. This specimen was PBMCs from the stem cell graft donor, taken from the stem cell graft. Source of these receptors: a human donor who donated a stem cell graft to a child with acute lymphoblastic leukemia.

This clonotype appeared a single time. For the CDR3, the DNA is TGTGCCAGCAGTAGGCTTGCCGGGGGCGCGTCCACCTTC. It codes for CASSRLAGGASTF. V usage is TRBV6-4 and J usage is TRBJ1-2; D possibly corresponds to TRBD1 (6 bases). CDR3 size: 13 residues. Between the trimmed V and J ends, which lost 5 bases and 13 bases, there was a span of 20 bases. Per germline, CDR1 MRHNA and CDR2 SNTAGT.

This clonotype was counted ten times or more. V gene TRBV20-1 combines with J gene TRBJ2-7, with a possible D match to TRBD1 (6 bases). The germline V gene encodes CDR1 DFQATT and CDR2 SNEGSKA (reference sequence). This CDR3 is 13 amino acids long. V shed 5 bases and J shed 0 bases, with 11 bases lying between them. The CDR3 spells CSAGADSSYEQYF. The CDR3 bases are TGCAGTGCTGGCGCGGACAGCTCCTACGAGCAGTACTTC.

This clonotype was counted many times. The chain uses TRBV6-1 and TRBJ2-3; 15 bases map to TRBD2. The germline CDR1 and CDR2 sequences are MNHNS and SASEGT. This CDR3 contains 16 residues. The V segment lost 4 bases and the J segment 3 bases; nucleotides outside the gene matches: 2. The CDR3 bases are TGTGCCAGCAGTGCCGGGACTAGCGGGAGGACAGATACGCAGTATTTT. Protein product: CASSAGTSGRTDTQYF.

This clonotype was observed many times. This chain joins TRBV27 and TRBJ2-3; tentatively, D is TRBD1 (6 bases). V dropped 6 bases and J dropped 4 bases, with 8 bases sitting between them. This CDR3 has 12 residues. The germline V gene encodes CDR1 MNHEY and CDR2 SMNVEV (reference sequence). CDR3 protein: CASSTGSDTQYF. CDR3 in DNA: TGTGCCAGCAGCACAGGGTCAGATACGCAGTATTTT.

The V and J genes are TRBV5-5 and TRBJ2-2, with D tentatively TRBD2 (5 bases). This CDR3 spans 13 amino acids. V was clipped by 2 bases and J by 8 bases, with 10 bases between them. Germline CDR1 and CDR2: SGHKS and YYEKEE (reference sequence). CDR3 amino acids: CASSFGGAGELFF. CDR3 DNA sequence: TGTGCCAGCAGCTTTGGAGGCGCAGGGGAGCTGTTTTTT.

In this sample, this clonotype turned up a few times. DNA of the CDR3: TGTGCCGCGGGGGAACCGGGACTAGCCCCCCCCGGGGAGCTGTTTTTT. Translating it yields CAAGEPGLAPPGELFF. The rearrangement joins TRBV12-3 or TRBV12-4 to TRBJ2-2; 9 bases are shared with TRBD2. V trimming: 11 bases; J trimming: 6 bases; junction bases outside the gene matches: 16. This CDR3 contains 16 residues.

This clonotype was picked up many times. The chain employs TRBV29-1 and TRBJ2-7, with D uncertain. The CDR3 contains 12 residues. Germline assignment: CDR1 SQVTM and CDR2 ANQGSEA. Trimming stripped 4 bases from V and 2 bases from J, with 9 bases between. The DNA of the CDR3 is TGCAGCGTTGGGACCTATACCTACGAGCAGTACTTC. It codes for CSVGTYTYEQYF.

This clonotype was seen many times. The CDR3 region is CASSPQGRELAGAQFF. Here the CDR3 DNA reads TGTGCCAGCAGTCCTCAGGGTCGGGAACTAGCGGGGGCCCAGTTCTTC. J is TRBJ2-1 and V is TRBV12-3 or TRBV12-4; TRBD2 matches at 11 bases. The trim removed 5 bases at V and 13 bases at J, leaving 16 bases unmatched. The CDR3 is 16 residues long.

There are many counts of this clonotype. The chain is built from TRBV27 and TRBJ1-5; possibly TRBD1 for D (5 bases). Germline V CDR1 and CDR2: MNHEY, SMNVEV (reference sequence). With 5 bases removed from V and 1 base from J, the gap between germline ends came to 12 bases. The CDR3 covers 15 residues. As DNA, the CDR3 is TGTGCCAGCAGTAGGACATGGGGAAGCAATCAGCCCCAGCATTTT. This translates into CASSRTWGSNQPQHF.

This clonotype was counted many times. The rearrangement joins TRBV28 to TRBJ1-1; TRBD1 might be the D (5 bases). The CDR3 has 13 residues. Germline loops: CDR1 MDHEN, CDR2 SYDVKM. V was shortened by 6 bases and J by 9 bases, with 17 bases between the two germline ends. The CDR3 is CASSPGGTPQAFF. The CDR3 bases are TGTGCCAGCAGCCCCGGGGGGACCCCACAAGCTTTCTTT.

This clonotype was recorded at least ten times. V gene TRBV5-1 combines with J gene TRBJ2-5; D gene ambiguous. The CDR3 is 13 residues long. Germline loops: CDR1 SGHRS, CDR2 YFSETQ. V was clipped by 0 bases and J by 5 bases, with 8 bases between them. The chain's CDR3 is CASSLVERETQYF. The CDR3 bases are TGCGCCAGCAGCTTGGTGGAGCGCGAGACCCAGTACTTC.

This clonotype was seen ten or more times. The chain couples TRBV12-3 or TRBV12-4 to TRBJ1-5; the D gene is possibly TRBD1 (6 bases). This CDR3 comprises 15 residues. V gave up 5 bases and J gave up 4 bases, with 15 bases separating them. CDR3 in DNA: TGTGCCAGCAGTCCAGGCGGGACATCTAATCAGCCCCAGCATTTT. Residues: CASSPGGTSNQPQHF.

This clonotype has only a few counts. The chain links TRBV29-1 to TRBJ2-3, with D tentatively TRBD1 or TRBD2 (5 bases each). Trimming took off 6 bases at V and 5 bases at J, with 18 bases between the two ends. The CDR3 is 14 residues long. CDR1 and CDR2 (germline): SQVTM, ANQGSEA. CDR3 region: CSVADSRGGDTQYF. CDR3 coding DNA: TGCAGCGTCGCGGACTCACGTGGGGGAGATACGCAGTATTTT.

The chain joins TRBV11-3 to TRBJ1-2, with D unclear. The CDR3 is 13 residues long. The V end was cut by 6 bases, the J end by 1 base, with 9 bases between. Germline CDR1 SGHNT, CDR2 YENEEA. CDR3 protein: CASSKGINYGYTF. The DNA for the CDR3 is TGTGCCAGCAGTAAAGGGATTAACTATGGCTACACCTTC.

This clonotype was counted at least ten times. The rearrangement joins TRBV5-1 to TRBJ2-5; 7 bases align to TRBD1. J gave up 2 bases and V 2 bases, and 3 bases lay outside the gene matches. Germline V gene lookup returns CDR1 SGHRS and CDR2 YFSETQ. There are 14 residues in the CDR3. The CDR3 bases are TGCGCCAGCAGCTTCGTGGGACAGCAAGAGACCCAGTACTTC. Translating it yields CASSFVGQQETQYF.

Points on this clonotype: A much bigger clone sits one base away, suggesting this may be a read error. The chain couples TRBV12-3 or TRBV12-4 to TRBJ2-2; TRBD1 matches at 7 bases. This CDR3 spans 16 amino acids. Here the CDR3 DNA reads TGTGCCAGCAGCCCCACAGGGGCTAGGGACACCGGGAAGCTGTTTTTT. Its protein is CASSPTGARDTGKLFF.

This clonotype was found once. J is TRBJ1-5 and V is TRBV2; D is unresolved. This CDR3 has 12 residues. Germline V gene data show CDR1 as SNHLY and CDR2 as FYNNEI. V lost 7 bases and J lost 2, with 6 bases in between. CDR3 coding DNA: TGTGCCAGCAACGTGGGCAATCAGCCCCAGCATTTT. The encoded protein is CASNVGNQPQHF.